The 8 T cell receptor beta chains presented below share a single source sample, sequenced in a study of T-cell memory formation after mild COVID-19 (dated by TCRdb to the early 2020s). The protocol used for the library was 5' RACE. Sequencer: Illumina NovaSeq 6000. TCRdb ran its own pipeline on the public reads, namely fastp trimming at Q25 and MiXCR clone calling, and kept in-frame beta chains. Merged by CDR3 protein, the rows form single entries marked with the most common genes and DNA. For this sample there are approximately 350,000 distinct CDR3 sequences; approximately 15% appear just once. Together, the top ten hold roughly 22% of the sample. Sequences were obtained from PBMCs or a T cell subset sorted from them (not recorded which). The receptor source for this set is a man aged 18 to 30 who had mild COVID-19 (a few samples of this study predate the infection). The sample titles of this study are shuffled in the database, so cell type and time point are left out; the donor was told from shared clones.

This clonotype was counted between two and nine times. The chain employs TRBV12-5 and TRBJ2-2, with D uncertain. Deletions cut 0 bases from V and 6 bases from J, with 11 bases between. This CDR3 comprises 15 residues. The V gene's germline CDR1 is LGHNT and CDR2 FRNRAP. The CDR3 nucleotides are TGTGCTAGTGGTTTGGTACTCGTCAAGCCCGGGGAGCTGTTTTTT. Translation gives CASGLVLVKPGELFF.

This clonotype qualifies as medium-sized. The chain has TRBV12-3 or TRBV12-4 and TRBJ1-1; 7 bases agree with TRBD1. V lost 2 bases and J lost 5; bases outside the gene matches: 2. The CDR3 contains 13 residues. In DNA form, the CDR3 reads TGTGCCAGCAGTTTACCAGGGGGGACTGAAGCTTTCTTT. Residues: CASSLPGGTEAFF.

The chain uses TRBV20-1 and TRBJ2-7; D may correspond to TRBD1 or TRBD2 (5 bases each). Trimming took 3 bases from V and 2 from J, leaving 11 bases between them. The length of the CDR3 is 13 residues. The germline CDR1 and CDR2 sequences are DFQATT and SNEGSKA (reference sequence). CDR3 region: CSARGTEAYEQYF. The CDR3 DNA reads TGCAGTGCTAGGGGGACCGAAGCCTACGAGCAGTACTTC.

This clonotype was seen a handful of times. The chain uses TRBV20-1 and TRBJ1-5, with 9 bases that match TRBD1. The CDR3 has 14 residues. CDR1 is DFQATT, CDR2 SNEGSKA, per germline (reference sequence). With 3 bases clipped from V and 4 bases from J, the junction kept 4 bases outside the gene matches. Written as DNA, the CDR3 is TGCAGTGCTAGGGTGGGGACAGGGAATCAGCCCCAGCATTTT. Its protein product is CSARVGTGNQPQHF.

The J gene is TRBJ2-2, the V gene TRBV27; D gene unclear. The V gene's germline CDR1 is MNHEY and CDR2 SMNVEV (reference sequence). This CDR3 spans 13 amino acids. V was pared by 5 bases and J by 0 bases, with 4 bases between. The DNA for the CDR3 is TGTGCCAGCAGTCACGCGAACACCGGGGAGCTGTTTTTT. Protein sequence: CASSHANTGELFF.

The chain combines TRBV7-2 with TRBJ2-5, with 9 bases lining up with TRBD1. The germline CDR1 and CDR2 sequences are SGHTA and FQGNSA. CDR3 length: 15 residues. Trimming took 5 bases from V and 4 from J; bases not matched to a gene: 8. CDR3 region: CASSVEGQGGETQYF. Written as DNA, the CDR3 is TGTGCCAGCAGCGTAGAGGGACAGGGTGGAGAGACCCAGTACTTC. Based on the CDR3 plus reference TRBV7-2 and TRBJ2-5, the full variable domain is GAGVSQSPSNKVTEKGKDVELRCDPISGHTALYWYRQSLGQGLEFLIYFQGNSAPDKSGLPSDRFSAERTGGSVSTLTIQRTQQEDSAVYLCASSVEGQGGETQYFGPGTRLLVL.

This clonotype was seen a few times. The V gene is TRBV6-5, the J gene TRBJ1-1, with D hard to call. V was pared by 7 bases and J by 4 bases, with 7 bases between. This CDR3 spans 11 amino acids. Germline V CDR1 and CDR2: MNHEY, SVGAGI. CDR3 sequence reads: CASTRSTEAFF. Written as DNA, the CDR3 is TGTGCCAGCACCCGATCCACTGAAGCTTTCTTT.

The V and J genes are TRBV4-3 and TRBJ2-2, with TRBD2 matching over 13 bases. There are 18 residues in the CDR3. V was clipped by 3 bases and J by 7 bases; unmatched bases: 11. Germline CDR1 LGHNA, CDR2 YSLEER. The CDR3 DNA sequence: TGCGCCAGCAGCCACGACCGCACTAGCGGGGGGGGACTCGGGGAGCTGTTTTTT. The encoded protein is CASSHDRTSGGGLGELFF.